This T cell receptor (beta chain) originates from a study of T cell responses to AZD1222 COVID-19 vaccine. Study outcomes and limitations: Clonal diversity was possibly underestimated, and the donors were mostly white British, with more females. Only after the peak T cell response were repertoires sampled. Close to half of spike-specific TCRs reportedly recognize unmutated variant regions. Vaccine-related CD4 TCRs covered spike, predominating at 160-218 and 743-854.

TCRdb's copy holds only in-frame clones and misses some; the assay was immunoSEQ multiplex PCR. The data hold about 110,000 clones, with 70% to 90% observed a single time. CDR1 is MNHNS, CDR2 SASEGT, per germline. V gave up 3 bases and J gave up 2 bases, with 23 bases separating them. This CDR3 has 18 amino acids. On this clone itself: What it binds is unknown.

The sequencing used peripheral blood, collected on day 0 of AZD1222 vaccination. This TCR derives from an adult in good health. The rearrangement joins TRBV6-1 to TRBJ2-7; the D is unclear. CDR3 residues: CASSERHSLSVTTYEQYF. In DNA, the CDR3 is TGTGCCAGCAGTGAGAGGCACTCCTTGTCGGTTACGACCTACGAGCAGTACTTC.